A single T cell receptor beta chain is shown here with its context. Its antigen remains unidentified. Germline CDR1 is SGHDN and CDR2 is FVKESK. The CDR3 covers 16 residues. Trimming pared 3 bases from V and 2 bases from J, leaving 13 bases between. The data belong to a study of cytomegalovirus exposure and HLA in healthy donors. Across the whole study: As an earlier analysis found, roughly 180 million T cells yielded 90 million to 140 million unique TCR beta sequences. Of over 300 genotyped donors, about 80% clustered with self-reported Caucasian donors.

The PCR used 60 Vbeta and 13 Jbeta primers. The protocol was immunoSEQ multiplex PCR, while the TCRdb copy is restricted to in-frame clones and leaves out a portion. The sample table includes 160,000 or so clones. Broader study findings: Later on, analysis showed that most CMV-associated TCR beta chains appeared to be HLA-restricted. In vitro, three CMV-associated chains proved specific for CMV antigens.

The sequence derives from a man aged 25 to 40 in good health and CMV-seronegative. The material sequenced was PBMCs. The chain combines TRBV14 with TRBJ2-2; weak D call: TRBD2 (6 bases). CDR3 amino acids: CASSQFGTLNTGELFF. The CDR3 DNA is TGTGCCAGCAGCCAGTTCGGGACTCTAAACACCGGGGAGCTGTTTTTT.